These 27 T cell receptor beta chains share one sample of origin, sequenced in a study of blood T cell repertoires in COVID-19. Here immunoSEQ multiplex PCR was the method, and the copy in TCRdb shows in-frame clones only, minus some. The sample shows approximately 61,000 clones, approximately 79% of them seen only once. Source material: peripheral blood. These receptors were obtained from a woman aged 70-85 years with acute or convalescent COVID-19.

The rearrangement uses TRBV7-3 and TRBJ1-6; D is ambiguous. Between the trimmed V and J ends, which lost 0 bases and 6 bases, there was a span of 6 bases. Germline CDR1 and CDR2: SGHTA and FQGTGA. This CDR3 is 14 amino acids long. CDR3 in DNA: TGTGCCAGCAGCTTAACCAGTTTTAATTCACCCCTCCACTTT. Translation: CASSLTSFNSPLHF.

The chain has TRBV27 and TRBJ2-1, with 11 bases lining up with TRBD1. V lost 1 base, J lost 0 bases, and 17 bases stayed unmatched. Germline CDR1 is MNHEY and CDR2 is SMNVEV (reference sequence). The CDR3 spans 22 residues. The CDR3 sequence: CASSLLRRGQGVSWASYNEQFF. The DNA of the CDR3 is TGTGCCAGCAGTTTATTACGGAGGGGACAGGGGGTGTCGTGGGCCTCCTACAATGAGCAGTTCTTC.

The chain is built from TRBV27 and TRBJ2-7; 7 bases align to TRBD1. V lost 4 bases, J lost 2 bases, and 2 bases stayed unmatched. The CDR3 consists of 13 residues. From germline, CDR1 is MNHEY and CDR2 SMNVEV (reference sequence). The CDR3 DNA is TGTGCCAGCAGTTGGACAGGCGCCTACGAGCAGTACTTC. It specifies CASSWTGAYEQYF.

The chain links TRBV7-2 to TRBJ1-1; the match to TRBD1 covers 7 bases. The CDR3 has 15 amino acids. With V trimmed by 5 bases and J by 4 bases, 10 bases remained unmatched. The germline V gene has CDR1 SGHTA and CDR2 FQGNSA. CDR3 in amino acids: CASSPTAGTATEAFF. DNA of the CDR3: TGTGCCAGCAGCCCGACAGCTGGGACAGCCACTGAAGCTTTCTTT. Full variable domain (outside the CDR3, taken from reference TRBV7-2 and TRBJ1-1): GAGVSQSPSNKVTEKGKDVELRCDPISGHTALYWYRQSLGQGLEFLIYFQGNSAPDKSGLPSDRFSAERTGGSVSTLTIQRTQQEDSAVYLCASSPTAGTATEAFFGQGTRLTVV.

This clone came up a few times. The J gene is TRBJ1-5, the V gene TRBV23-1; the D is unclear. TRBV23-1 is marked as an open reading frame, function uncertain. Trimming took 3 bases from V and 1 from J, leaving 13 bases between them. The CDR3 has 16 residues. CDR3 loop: CASSQSPPGSNQPQHF. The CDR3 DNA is TGCGCCAGCAGTCAGTCGCCTCCGGGGAGCAATCAGCCCCAGCATTTT.

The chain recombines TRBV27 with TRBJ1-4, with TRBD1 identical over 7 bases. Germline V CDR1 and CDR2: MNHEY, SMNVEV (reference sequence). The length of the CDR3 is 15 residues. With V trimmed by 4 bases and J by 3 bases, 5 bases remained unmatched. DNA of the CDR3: TGTGCCAGCAGTTCCGGGACAGCAGCTAATGAAAAACTGTTTTTT. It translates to CASSSGTAANEKLFF. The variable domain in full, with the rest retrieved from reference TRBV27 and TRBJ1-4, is EAQVTQNPRYLITVTGKKLTVTCSQNMNHEYMSWYRQDPGLGLRQIYYSMNVEVTDKGDVPEGYKVSRKEKRNFPLILESPSPNQTSLYFCASSSGTAANEKLFFGSGTQLSVL.

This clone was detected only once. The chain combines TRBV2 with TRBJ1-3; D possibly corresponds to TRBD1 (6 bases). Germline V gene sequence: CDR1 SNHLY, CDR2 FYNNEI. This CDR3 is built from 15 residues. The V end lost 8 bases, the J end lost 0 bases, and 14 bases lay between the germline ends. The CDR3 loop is CASGPGVLSGNTIYF. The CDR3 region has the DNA TGTGCCAGCGGTCCAGGGGTCCTCTCTGGAAACACCATATATTTT.

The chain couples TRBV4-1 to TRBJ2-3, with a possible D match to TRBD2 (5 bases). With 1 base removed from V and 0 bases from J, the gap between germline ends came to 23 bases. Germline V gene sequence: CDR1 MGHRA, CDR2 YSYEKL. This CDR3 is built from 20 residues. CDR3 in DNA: TGCGCCAGCAGCCAAGCAATGGTCCTTTCTCTCGGAGGCAGCACAGATACGCAGTATTTT. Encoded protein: CASSQAMVLSLGGSTDTQYF.

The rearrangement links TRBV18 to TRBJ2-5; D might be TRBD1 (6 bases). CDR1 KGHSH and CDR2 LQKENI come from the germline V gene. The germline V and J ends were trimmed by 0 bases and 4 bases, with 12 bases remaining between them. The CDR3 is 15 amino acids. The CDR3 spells CASSPPSQGPETQYF. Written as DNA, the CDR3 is TGTGCCAGCTCACCACCGAGTCAGGGGCCAGAGACCCAGTACTTC. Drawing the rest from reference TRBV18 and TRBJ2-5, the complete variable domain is NAGVMQNPRHLVRRRGQEARLRCSPMKGHSHVYWYRQLPEEGLKFMVYLQKENIIDESGMPKERFSAEFPKEGPSILRIQQVVRGDSAAYFCASSPPSQGPETQYFGPGTRLLVL.

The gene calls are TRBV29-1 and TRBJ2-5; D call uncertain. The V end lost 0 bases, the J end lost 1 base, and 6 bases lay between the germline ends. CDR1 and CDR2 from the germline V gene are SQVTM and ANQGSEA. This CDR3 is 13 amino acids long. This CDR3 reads CSVEDTIQETQYF. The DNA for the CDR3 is TGCAGCGTTGAAGACACAATCCAAGAGACCCAGTACTTC.

CDR3 protein: CASSLGPSPRETQYF. The CDR3 DNA reads as TGTGCCAGCAGCTTAGGGCCTAGCCCCCGGGAGACCCAGTACTTC. V gene TRBV7-8 combines with J gene TRBJ2-5; D possibly corresponds to TRBD2 (5 bases). CDR3 length: 15 amino acids. V lost 1 base to trimming and J lost 5 bases, with 14 bases between them. Germline V gives CDR1 SGHVS, CDR2 FQNEAQ.

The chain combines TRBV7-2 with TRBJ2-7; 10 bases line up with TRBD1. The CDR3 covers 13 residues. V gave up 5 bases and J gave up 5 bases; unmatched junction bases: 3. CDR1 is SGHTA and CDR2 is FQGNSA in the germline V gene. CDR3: CASSPGQGDEQYF. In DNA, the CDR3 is TGTGCCAGCAGCCCCGGACAGGGGGACGAGCAGTACTTC.

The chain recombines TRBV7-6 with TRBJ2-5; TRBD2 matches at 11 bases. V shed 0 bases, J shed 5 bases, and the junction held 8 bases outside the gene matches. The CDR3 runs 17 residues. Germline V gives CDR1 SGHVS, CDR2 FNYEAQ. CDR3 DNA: TGTGCCAGCAGCTTAGCGGGAACTAGCGGGGGTCCTGAGACCCAGTACTTC. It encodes CASSLAGTSGGPETQYF.

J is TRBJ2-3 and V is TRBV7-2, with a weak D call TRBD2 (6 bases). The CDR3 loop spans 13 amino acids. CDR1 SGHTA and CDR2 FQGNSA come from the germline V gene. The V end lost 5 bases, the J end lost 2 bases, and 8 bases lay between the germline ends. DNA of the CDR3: TGTGCCAGCAGCCCGCGGGACACAGATACGCAGTATTTT. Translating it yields CASSPRDTDTQYF.

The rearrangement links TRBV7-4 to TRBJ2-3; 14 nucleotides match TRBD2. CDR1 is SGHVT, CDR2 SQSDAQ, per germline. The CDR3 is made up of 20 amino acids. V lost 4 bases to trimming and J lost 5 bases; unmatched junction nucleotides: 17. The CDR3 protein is CASSSYPGTSGGSPGDTQYF. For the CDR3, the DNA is TGTGCCAGCAGCTCCTATCCCGGGACTAGCGGGGGTTCCCCCGGAGATACGCAGTATTTT.

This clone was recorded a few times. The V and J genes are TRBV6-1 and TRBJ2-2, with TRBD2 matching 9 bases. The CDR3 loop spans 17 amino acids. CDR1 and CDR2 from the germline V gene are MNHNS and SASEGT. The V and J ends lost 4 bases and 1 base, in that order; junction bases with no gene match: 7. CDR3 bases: TGTGCCAGCAGTGTTATAGCGGGGGTCCTGAACACCGGGGAGCTGTTTTTT. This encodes CASSVIAGVLNTGELFF.

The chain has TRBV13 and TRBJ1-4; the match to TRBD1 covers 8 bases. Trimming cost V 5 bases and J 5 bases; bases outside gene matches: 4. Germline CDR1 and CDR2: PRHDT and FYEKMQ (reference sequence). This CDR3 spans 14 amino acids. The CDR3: CASSKRQGNEKLFF. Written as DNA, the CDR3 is TGTGCCAGCAGCAAGAGACAGGGGAATGAAAAACTGTTTTTT. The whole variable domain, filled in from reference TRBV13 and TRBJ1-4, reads AAGVIQSPRHLIKEKRETATLKCYPIPRHDTVYWYQQGPGQDPQFLISFYEKMQSDKGSIPDRFSAQQFSDYHSELNMSSLELGDSALYFCASSKRQGNEKLFFGSGTQLSVL.

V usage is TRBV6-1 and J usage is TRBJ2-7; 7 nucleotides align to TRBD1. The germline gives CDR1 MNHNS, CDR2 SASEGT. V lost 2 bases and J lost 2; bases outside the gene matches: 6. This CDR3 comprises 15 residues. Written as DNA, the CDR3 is TGTGCCAGCAGTGAATTTCGGGACAGACCCTACGAGCAGTACTTC. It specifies CASSEFRDRPYEQYF.

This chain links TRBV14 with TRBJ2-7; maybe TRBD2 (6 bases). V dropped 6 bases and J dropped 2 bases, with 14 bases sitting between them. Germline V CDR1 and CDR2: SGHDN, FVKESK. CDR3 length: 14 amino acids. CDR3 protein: CASREGSGTYEQYF. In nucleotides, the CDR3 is TGTGCCAGCAGGGAGGGATCGGGGACCTACGAGCAGTACTTC.

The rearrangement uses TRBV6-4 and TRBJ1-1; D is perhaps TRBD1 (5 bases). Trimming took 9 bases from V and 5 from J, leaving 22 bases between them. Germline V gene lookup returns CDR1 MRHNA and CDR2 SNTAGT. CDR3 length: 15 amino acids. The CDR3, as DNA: TGTGCCAGAACGGGGGGGTTTCGGGCGGCGACTGAAGCTTTCTTT. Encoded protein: CARTGGFRAATEAFF.

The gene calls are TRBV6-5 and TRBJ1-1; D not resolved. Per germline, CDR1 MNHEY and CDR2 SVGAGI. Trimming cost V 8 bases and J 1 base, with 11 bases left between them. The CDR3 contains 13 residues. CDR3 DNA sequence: TGTGCCAGCGGAAGACACTCGAACACTGAAGCTTTCTTT. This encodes CASGRHSNTEAFF.

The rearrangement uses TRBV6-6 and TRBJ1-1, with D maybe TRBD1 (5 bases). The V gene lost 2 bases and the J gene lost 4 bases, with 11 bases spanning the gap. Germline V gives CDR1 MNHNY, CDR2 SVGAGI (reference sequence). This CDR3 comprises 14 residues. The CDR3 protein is CASSYQLGPTEAFF. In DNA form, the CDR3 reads TGTGCCAGCAGTTACCAGTTGGGGCCCACTGAAGCTTTCTTT.

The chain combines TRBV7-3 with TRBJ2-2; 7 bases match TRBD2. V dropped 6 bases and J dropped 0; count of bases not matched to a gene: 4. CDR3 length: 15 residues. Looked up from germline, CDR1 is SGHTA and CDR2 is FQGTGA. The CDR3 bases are TGTGCCAGCAGTTCGGGGGGATCGAACACCGGGGAGCTGTTTTTT. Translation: CASSSGGSNTGELFF.

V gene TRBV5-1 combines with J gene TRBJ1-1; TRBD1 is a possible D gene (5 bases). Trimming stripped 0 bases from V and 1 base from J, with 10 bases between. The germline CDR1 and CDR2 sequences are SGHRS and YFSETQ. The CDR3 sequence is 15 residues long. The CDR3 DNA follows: TGCGCCAGCAGCTTGGCCGGGGGTGGGAACACTGAAGCTTTCTTT. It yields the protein CASSLAGGGNTEAFF.

The CDR3 coding sequence is TGTGCCAGCAGCCAAGAAGCGGGGGTAATCACCGGGGAGCTGTTTTTT. This encodes CASSQEAGVITGELFF. The rearrangement joins TRBV14 to TRBJ2-2; 8 nucleotides align to TRBD2. In germline, CDR1 is SGHDN, CDR2 FVKESK. The CDR3 runs 16 residues. Trimming removed 0 bases from V and 4 bases from J; junction bases left unmatched: 4.

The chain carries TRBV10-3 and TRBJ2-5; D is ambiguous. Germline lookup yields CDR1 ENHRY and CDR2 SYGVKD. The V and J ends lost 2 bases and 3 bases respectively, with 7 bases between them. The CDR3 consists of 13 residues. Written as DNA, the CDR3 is TGTGCCATCAGTGAGAACAGTAAAGAGACCCAGTACTTC. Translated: CAISENSKETQYF.

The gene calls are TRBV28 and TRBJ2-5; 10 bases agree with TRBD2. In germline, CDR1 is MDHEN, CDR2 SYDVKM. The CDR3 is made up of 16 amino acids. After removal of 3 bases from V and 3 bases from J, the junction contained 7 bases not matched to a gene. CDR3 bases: TGTGCCAGCAGTTTCCTAAGCGGGGGGGCGGAAGAGACCCAGTACTTC. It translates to CASSFLSGGAEETQYF.